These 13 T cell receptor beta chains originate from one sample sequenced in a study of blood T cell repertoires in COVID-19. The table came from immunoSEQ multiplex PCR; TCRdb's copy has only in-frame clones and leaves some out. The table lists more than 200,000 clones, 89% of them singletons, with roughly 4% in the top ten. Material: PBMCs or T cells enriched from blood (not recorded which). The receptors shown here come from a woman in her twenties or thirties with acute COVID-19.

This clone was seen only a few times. The CDR3 loop reads CASSVGASGLYEQYF. CDR3 sequence (DNA): TGTGCCAGCAGCGTAGGAGCTAGCGGGCTCTACGAGCAGTACTTC. The genes are TRBV9 and TRBJ2-7, with 8 positions matching TRBD2. V was pared by 0 bases and J by 3 bases, with 5 bases of the junction left unmatched. The CDR3 has 15 amino acids. Germline CDR1 reads SGDLS; CDR2 reads YYNGEE.

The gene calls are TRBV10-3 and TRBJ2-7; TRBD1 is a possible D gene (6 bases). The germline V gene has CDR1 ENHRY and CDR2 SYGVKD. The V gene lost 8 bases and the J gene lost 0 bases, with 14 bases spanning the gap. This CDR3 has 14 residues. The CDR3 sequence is CAISRDTRSYEQYF. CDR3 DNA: TGTGCCATCTCTCGGGACACTCGCTCCTACGAGCAGTACTTC.

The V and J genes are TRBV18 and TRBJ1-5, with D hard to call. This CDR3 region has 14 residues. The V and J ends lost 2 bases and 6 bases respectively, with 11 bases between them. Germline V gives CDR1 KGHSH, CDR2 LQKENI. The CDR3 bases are TGTGCCAGCTCACCAGCCCGGGATGGTCAGCCCCAGCATTTT. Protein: CASSPARDGQPQHF. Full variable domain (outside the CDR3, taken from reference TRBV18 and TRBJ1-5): NAGVMQNPRHLVRRRGQEARLRCSPMKGHSHVYWYRQLPEEGLKFMVYLQKENIIDESGMPKERFSAEFPKEGPSILRIQQVVRGDSAAYFCASSPARDGQPQHFGDGTRLSIL.

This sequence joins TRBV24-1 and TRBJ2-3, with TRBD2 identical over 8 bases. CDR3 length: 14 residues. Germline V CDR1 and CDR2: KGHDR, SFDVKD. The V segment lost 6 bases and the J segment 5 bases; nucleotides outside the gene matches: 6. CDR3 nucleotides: TGTGCCACCAGTTACGGGGGGGATAGAGATACGCAGTATTTT. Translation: CATSYGGDRDTQYF.

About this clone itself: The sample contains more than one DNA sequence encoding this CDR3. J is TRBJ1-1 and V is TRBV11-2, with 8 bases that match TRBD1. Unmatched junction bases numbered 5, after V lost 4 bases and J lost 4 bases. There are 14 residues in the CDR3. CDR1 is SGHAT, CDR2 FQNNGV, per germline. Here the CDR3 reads CASSSDRGGTEAFF. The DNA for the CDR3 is TGTGCCAGCAGCTCCGACAGGGGAGGCACTGAAGCTTTCTTT.

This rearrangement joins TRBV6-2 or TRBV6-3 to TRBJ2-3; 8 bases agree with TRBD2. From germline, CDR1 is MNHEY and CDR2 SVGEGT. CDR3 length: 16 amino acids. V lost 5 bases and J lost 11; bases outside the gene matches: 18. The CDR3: CASSPLSGGGNIRQYF. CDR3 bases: TGTGCCAGCAGTCCCCTTTCTGGCGGGGGGAATATAAGGCAGTATTTT.

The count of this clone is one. The CDR3 here is CSVHDTGELFF. CDR3 nucleotide sequence: TGCAGCGTTCATGACACCGGGGAGCTGTTTTTT. The chain uses TRBV29-1 and TRBJ2-2; D gene ambiguous. Germline loops: CDR1 SQVTM, CDR2 ANQGSEA. Trimming stripped 5 bases from V and 3 bases from J, with 4 bases between. This CDR3 is built from 11 residues.

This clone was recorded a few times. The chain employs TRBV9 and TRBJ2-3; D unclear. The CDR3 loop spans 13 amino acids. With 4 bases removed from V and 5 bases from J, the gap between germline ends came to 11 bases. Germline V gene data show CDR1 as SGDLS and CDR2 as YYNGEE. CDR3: CASSPSSGDTQYF. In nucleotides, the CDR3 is TGTGCCAGCAGCCCCTCGTCAGGAGATACGCAGTATTTT.

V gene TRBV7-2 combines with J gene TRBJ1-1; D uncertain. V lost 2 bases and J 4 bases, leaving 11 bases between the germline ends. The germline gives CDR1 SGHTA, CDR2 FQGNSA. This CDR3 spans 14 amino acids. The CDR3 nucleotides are TGTGCCAGCAGCTTAATCGAGGGTAGCACTGAAGCTTTCTTT. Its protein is CASSLIEGSTEAFF.

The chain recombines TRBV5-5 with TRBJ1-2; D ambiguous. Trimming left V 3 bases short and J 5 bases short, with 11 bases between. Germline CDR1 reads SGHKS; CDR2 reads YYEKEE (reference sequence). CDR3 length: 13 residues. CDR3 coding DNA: TGTGCCAGCAGCTATCCGAACAAATATGGCTACACCTTC. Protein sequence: CASSYPNKYGYTF.

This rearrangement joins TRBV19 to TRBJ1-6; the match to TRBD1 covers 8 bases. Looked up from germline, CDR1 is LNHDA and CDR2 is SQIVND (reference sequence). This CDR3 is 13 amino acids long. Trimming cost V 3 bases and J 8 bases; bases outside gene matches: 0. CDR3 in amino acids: CASSMTGDSPLHF. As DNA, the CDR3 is TGTGCCAGTAGTATGACAGGGGATTCACCCCTCCACTTT.

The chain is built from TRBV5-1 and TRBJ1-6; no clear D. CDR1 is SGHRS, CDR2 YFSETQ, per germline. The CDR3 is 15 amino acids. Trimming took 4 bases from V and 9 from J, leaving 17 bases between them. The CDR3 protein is CASSTGSLGSSPLHF. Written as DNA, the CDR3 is TGCGCCAGCAGCACCGGTTCCCTGGGGAGTTCACCCCTCCACTTT.

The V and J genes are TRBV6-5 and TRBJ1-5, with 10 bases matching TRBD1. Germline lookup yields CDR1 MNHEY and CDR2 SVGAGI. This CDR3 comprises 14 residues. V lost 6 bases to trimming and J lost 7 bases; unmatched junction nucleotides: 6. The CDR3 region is CASRTGGLFQPQHF. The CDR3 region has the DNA TGTGCCAGCAGGACAGGGGGCTTGTTCCAGCCCCAGCATTTT.